The 11 T cell receptor beta chains below were found in one sample sequenced in a study of T cells in Graves' hyperthyroidism and ophthalmopathy. TCR beta CDR3 regions were amplified from RNA. With the HTBI primer set, the TCR CDR3 went through a first round of RT-PCR. MiXCR, run by TCRdb on the multiplex PCR reads, gives a single entry per CDR3 protein. The sample yields more than 500,000 distinct CDR3 sequences, around 15% seen once. The sample was blood. These receptors were collected from a middle-aged woman with Graves' ophthalmopathy.

The rearrangement joins TRBV10-3 to TRBJ2-7; D may correspond to TRBD1 or TRBD2 (5 bases each). This CDR3 region has 14 residues. Germline CDR1 is ENHRY and CDR2 is SYGVKD. Trimming removed 0 bases at V and 5 bases at J, with 11 bases between. The CDR3 DNA reads TGTGCCATCAGTGAGTCCGGGGACGGCGACGAGCAGTACTTC. It specifies CAISESGDGDEQYF.

The chain has TRBV6-1 and TRBJ1-2, with 9 nucleotides matching TRBD1. The CDR3 spans 14 residues. The ends lost 5 bases at V and 7 bases at J; junction bases unmatched: 8. From germline, CDR1 is MNHNS and CDR2 SASEGT. In DNA, the CDR3 is TGTGCCAGCAGTCTCCACAGGGGGCTGGGTGGCTACACCTTC. Residues: CASSLHRGLGGYTF.

This clonotype was observed many times. The genes are TRBV12-5 and TRBJ2-1, with 8 bases fitting TRBD2. Losses at the gene ends were 0 bases for V and 9 bases for J; bases not matched to a gene: 10. CDR1 is LGHNT, CDR2 FRNRAP, per germline. CDR3 size: 16 residues. The CDR3 is CASGLVFPGGEVEQFF. CDR3 nucleotides: TGTGCTAGTGGTTTGGTCTTCCCCGGGGGGGAGGTTGAGCAGTTCTTC.

This clonotype was counted between two and nine times. The V gene is TRBV9, the J gene TRBJ2-5, with TRBD2 matching 14 bases. Germline V gives CDR1 SGDLS, CDR2 YYNGEE. The CDR3 runs 15 residues. Germline trimming cut 3 bases from V and 6 bases from J; bases unmatched to any gene: 4. DNA of the CDR3: TGTGCCAGCAGCGACGGGACTAGCGGGAGCAAGACCCAGTACTTC. It yields the protein CASSDGTSGSKTQYF.

Many counts were recorded for this clonotype. The J gene is TRBJ2-7, the V gene TRBV20-1; TRBD1 might be the D (5 bases). V was pared by 4 bases and J by 6 bases, with 10 bases between. CDR1 is DFQATT, CDR2 SNEGSKA, per germline (reference sequence). This CDR3 spans 11 amino acids. CDR3 in amino acids: CSATDTIEQYF. CDR3 sequence (DNA): TGCAGTGCTACGGACACCATCGAGCAGTACTTC.

This clonotype has ten or more counts. The chain links TRBV2 to TRBJ2-7; a weak D match, TRBD2 (6 bases). Germline CDR1 is SNHLY and CDR2 is FYNNEI. The CDR3 is 15 residues long. With 2 bases removed from V and 4 bases from J, the gap between germline ends came to 15 bases. DNA of the CDR3: TGTGCCAGCAGTGAACGGGACTCCGAAAGATACGAGCAGTACTTC. Its translation is CASSERDSERYEQYF.

In this sample, this clonotype turned up many times. The chain recombines TRBV19 with TRBJ1-5; 11 positions agree with TRBD1. CDR1 LNHDA and CDR2 SQIVND come from the germline V gene (reference sequence). The CDR3 has 13 amino acids. The V gene end was trimmed by 7 bases and the J gene end by 7 bases; junction bases not matched to a gene: 3. CDR3 DNA sequence: TGTGCCAGTAAGGACAGGGGGCGACAGCCCCAGCATTTT. It encodes CASKDRGRQPQHF.

This clonotype was detected ten times or more. The chain joins TRBV20-1 to TRBJ2-2; D ambiguous. This CDR3 is 13 amino acids long. Germline CDR1 is DFQATT and CDR2 is SNEGSKA (reference sequence). V was cut by 0 bases and J by 2 bases, with 4 bases left in between. Written as DNA, the CDR3 is TGCAGTGCTAGAGATATTAACACCGGGGAGCTGTTTTTT. Translated, it gives CSARDINTGELFF.

There are many counts of this clonotype. V usage is TRBV5-1 and J usage is TRBJ2-5, with 9 bases matching TRBD1. This CDR3 has 15 residues. V was pared by 4 bases and J by 2 bases, with 6 bases of the junction left unmatched. The germline gives CDR1 SGHRS, CDR2 YFSETQ. The CDR3 sequence is CASSPSQGAQETQYF. The CDR3 DNA reads as TGCGCCAGCAGCCCCTCACAGGGGGCACAAGAGACCCAGTACTTC. The complete variable domain, with remaining parts taken from reference TRBV5-1 and TRBJ2-5, reads KAGVTQTPRYLIKTRGQQVTLSCSPISGHRSVSWYQQTPGQGLQFLFEYFSETQRNKGNFPGRFSGRQFSNSRSEMNVSTLELGDSALYLCASSPSQGAQETQYFGPGTRLLVL.

This clonotype was recorded at least ten times. Germline is not matched at one junction end, which may reflect a read error. V gene TRBV7-2 combines with J gene TRBJ1-5, with no clear D. The length of the CDR3 is 15 residues. Germline CDR1 and CDR2: SGHTA and FQGNSA. CDR3 region: CASSLAGGSNQPQHF. The CDR3 DNA sequence: TGTGCCAGCAGTTTAGCGGGCGGCAGCAATCAGCCCCAGCATTTT.

At least ten counts were recorded for this clonotype. The chain has TRBV5-1 and TRBJ1-5; D remains unclear. V lost 4 bases to trimming and J lost 0 bases, with 20 bases between them. Germline V CDR1 and CDR2: SGHRS, YFSETQ. This CDR3 region has 18 residues. The CDR3 loop is CASSLWRPLLYSNQPQHF. The CDR3 DNA reads as TGCGCCAGCAGCCTCTGGCGGCCTCTACTTTATAGCAATCAGCCCCAGCATTTT. The whole variable domain, remainder taken from reference TRBV5-1 and TRBJ1-5, is KAGVTQTPRYLIKTRGQQVTLSCSPISGHRSVSWYQQTPGQGLQFLFEYFSETQRNKGNFPGRFSGRQFSNSRSEMNVSTLELGDSALYLCASSLWRPLLYSNQPQHFGDGTRLSIL.